The next 9 T cell receptor beta chains were all read from a single sample in a study of blood T cell repertoires in COVID-19. Assay: immunoSEQ multiplex PCR; the TCRdb copy retains only in-frame clones and omits some. The sample includes about 310,000 clones, 87% of them seen just once. Input material: peripheral blood. Source of these receptors: a man aged 18 to 29 with active or convalescent COVID-19.

The chain uses TRBV28 and TRBJ2-1, with TRBD2 matching 14 bases. With V trimmed by 6 bases and J by 2 bases, 12 bases remained unmatched. The CDR3 consists of 19 residues. Germline V gives CDR1 MDHEN, CDR2 SYDVKM. In nucleotides, the CDR3 is TGTGCCAGCAGCCCCCTAGGGACTAGCGGGGGCCGTACCTACAATGAGCAGTTCTTC. It codes for CASSPLGTSGGRTYNEQFF. Together with reference TRBV28 and TRBJ2-1, the CDR3 gives the full variable domain: DVKVTQSSRYLVKRTGEKVFLECVQDMDHENMFWYRQDPGLGLRLIYFSYDVKMKEKGDIPEGYSVSREKKERFSLILESASTNQTSMYLCASSPLGTSGGRTYNEQFFGPGTRLTVL.

The chain employs TRBV9 and TRBJ1-1; the match to TRBD1 covers 9 bases. Germline V gives CDR1 SGDLS, CDR2 YYNGEE. This CDR3 spans 14 amino acids. Losses at the gene ends were 3 bases for V and 3 bases for J; bases not matched to a gene: 3. The CDR3 region has the DNA TGTGCCAGCAGCGAGGGGGACAGGGACACTGAAGCTTTCTTT. Translation gives CASSEGDRDTEAFF.

The rearrangement joins TRBV18 to TRBJ1-1; D ambiguous. Germline CDR1 and CDR2: KGHSH and LQKENI. The V end was cut by 0 bases, the J end by 1 base, with 9 bases between. This CDR3 has 15 residues. CDR3 residues: CASSPPNRRNTEAFF. The DNA for the CDR3 is TGTGCCAGCTCACCACCCAACAGACGGAACACTGAAGCTTTCTTT.

This chain connects TRBV5-1 to TRBJ2-1; 10 bases align to TRBD2. V trimming: 4 bases; J trimming: 8 bases; junction bases outside the gene matches: 12. Germline CDR1 is SGHRS and CDR2 is YFSETQ. The CDR3 sequence is 16 residues long. The CDR3, as DNA: TGCGCCAGCAGCCTGTTCCCTAGCGGGAGTGGGGATGAGCAGTTCTTC. Translated, it gives CASSLFPSGSGDEQFF. Drawing the rest from reference TRBV5-1 and TRBJ2-1, the complete variable domain is KAGVTQTPRYLIKTRGQQVTLSCSPISGHRSVSWYQQTPGQGLQFLFEYFSETQRNKGNFPGRFSGRQFSNSRSEMNVSTLELGDSALYLCASSLFPSGSGDEQFFGPGTRLTVL.

V is TRBV28 and J is TRBJ2-3; 8 nucleotides line up with TRBD1. Unmatched junction bases numbered 8, after V lost 4 bases and J lost 5 bases. Germline lookup yields CDR1 MDHEN and CDR2 SYDVKM. The CDR3 length is 15 residues. The CDR3 nucleotides read TGTGCCAGCAGTTGGACAGGGTTTGCACAAGATACGCAGTATTTT. Its translation is CASSWTGFAQDTQYF.

The genes are TRBV24-1 and TRBJ2-1, with 7 bases aligning to TRBD1. Germline CDR1 KGHDR, CDR2 SFDVKD. V trimming: 0 bases; J trimming: 5 bases; junction bases outside the gene matches: 0. The CDR3 runs to 14 residues. DNA of the CDR3: TGTGCCACCAGTGATTTGGGACAGGACAATGAGCAGTTCTTC. Protein: CATSDLGQDNEQFF.

The genes are TRBV4-1 and TRBJ1-4, with D possibly being TRBD1 (6 bases). The CDR3 extends over 15 amino acids. The V and J ends lost 0 bases and 10 bases respectively, with 15 bases between them. Germline V lookup: CDR1 MGHRA, CDR2 YSYEKL. DNA for the CDR3: TGCGCCAGCAGCCAAGATTACCAGGAAGGGGGAAAACTGTTTTTT. It encodes CASSQDYQEGGKLFF.

The chain carries TRBV19 and TRBJ1-4; D remains ambiguous. The CDR3 has 14 residues. CDR1 is LNHDA, CDR2 SQIVND, per germline (reference sequence). Trimming took off 5 bases at V and 0 bases at J, with 7 bases between the two ends. The CDR3 reads CASSSGATNEKLFF. CDR3 DNA sequence: TGTGCCAGTAGTTCTGGAGCAACTAATGAAAAACTGTTTTTT.

The chain recombines TRBV6-2 or TRBV6-3 with TRBJ1-1; 8 positions agree with TRBD1. CDR3 length: 16 amino acids. Trimming at V came to 2 bases and at J to 1 base, leaving 6 bases not matched to a gene. In germline, CDR1 is MNHEY, CDR2 SVGEGT. In DNA, the CDR3 is TGTGCCAGCAGTTACCCCAGGGGGCGAGGGAACACTGAAGCTTTCTTT. It specifies CASSYPRGRGNTEAFF.